The source of this TCR beta chain is a study of T cell responses to AZD1222 COVID-19 vaccine. Study-level points and caveats: Most donors were white British and more were female, and clonal diversity was possibly underestimated. Spike-spanning, vaccine-associated CD4 TCRs were dominant at 160-218 and 743-854. Sampling that yielded the repertoires occurred only after the peak T cell response.

Second doses that came at about 4 or about 12 weeks were put together. Repertoires were generated with immunoSEQ multiplex PCR, while TCRdb's copy carries only in-frame clones and drops some. The table shows 110,000 to 150,000 clones, with approximately 91% occurring only once. This CDR3 has 11 residues. With 2 bases removed from V and 4 bases from J, the gap between germline ends came to 6 bases. Per the germline V gene, CDR1 is DFQATT and CDR2 is SNEGSKA (reference sequence). Notes on this clone: Antigen unknown.

This receptor was identified in an adult who received the AZD1222 COVID-19 vaccine. Sequencing used peripheral blood, obtained 28 days after the second AZD1222 dose. The J gene is TRBJ2-7, the V gene TRBV20-1; no clear D. The CDR3 sequence is CSARNAYEQYF. Written as DNA, the CDR3 is TGCAGTGCTAGAAACGCTTACGAGCAGTACTTC.